This note documents a single T cell receptor beta chain sequence. Antigen specificity is unknown. This sequence may be a read error, since a much larger clone differs from it by one base. Together with a sample-barcoded 5' primer, a J-beta primer mix was included in a second PCR lasting roughly 7 to 11 cycles. Sequencing yielded, for each sample, at least 3 million paired-end reads carrying CDR3. One entry per CDR3 protein results from TCRdb running MiXCR on the 5' RACE reads. Of hundreds of thousands of distinct CDR3 sequences listed, about 30% were seen once; the top ten hold approximately 14%. The CDR3 covers 15 residues. Germline values: CDR1 SGHTA, CDR2 FQGTGA. This entry is derived from a study of blood T cells in healthy people across ages. On the study more broadly: Capturing about one barcoded beta molecule per two T cells was achieved by template switching.

The study, taken as a whole, reports: Diversity was higher, and naive CD4+ cells more numerous, in long-lived donors than in aged donors.

This sequence joins TRBV7-3 and TRBJ2-1; 8 bases line up with TRBD2. The clonotype comes from a woman older than 75 in good health. The specimen sequenced was blood. In DNA form, the CDR3 reads TGTGCCGGCAGCGAGCCGGGACTAGGGTACAATGAGCAGTTCTTC. It yields the protein CAGSEPGLGYNEQFF.